This entry describes one TCR beta chain. The target antigen is unknown. This sample is part of a study of T cells after yellow fever vaccination. Turning to the study itself: Low-cell-number fractions were prepared with SMART-Seq v4 Ultra Low Input.

The germline V and J ends were trimmed by 7 bases and 0 bases, with 10 bases remaining between them. The CDR3 has 14 residues. From germline, CDR1 is LGHDT and CDR2 YNNKEL (reference sequence). TCRdb used MiXCR to reprocess the 5' RACE reads, holding one entry per CDR3 protein. The sample holds 300,000 to 400,000 distinct CDR3 sequences, 12% seen once. Study results and limitations: Among all clonotypes, a small share was observed in both CD4 and CD8 compartments. Boosting was followed by the reappearance of most primary-vaccination clones (approximately 95% CD4, 88% CD8).

The origin of this receptor is a man younger than 35 who received the YFV17D yellow fever vaccine. Sequenced here: CD4+ T cells sorted from PBMCs, sampled 15 days after the yellow fever booster vaccination. This chain links TRBV3-1 with TRBJ2-1; D is perhaps TRBD2 (5 bases). DNA of the CDR3: TGTGCCAGCATAGGCGGGCCCTCCTACAATGAGCAGTTCTTC. This translates into CASIGGPSYNEQFF.